This section outlines one T cell receptor (beta chain) sequence together with its context. CDR3 length equals 15 residues. Germline loops: CDR1 WSHSY, CDR2 SAAADI. The V end was cut by 7 bases, the J end by 0 bases, with 15 bases between. This entry is derived from a study of blood T cell repertoires in COVID-19. Looking at the study overall: Material from acute and convalescent COVID-19 was sourced from the United States, Italy and Spain.

Repertoires were generated with immunoSEQ multiplex PCR, while TCRdb's copy carries only in-frame clones and drops some. The sample records approximately 24,000 clones, more than 75% being singletons. The source material was peripheral blood. The clonotype was recovered from a man in his forties or fifties with active COVID-19. V gene TRBV10-2 combines with J gene TRBJ1-1; D is unresolved. The CDR3 DNA is TGCGCCAGCAAGGATTCGGGATTAATGAACACTGAAGCTTTCTTT. This codes for CASKDSGLMNTEAFF.